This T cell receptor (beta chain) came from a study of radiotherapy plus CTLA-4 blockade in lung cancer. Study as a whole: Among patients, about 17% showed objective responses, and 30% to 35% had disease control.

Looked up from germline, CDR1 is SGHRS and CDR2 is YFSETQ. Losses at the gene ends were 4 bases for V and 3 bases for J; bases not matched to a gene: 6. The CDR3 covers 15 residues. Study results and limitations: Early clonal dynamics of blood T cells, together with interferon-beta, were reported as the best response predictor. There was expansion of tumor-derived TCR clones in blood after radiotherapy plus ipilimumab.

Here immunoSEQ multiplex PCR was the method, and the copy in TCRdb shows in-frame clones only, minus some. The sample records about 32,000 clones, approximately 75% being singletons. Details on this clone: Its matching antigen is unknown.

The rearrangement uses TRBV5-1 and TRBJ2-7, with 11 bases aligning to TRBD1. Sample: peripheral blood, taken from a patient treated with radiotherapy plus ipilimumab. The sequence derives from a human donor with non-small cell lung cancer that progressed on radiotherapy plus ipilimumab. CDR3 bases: TGCGCCAGCAGCCAGAAGGACAGGGGGCACTACGAGCAGTACTTC. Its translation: CASSQKDRGHYEQYF.